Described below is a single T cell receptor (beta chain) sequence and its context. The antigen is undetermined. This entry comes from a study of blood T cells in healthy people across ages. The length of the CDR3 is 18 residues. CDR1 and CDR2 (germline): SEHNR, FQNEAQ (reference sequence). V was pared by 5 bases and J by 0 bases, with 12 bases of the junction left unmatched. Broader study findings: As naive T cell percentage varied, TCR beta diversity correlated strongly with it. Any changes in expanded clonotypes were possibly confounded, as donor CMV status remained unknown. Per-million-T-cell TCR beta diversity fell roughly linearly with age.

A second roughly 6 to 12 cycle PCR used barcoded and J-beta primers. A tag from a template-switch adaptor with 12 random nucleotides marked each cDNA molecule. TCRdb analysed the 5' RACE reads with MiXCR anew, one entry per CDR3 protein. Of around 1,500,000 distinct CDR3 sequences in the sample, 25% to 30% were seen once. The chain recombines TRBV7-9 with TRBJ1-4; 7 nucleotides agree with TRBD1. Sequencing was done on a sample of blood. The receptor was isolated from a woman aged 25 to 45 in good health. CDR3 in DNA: TGTGCCAGCAGCCCCCAACCCCTTGGACAGGCAACTAATGAAAAACTGTTTTTT. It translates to CASSPQPLGQATNEKLFF.